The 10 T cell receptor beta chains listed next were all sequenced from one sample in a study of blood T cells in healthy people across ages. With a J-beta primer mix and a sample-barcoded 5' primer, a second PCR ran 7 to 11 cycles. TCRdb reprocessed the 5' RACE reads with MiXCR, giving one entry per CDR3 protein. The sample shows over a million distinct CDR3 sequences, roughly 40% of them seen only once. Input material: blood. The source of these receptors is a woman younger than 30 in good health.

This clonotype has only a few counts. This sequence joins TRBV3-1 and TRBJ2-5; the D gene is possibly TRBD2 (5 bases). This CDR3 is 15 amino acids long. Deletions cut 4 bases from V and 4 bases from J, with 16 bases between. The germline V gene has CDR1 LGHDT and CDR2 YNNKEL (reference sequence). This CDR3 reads CASSRTGLPGETQYF. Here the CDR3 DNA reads TGTGCCAGCAGCCGAACTGGACTCCCTGGAGAGACCCAGTACTTC.

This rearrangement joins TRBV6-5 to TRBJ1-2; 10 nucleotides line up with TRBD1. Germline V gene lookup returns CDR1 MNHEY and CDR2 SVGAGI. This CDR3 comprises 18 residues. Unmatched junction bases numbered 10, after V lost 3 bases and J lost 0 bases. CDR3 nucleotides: TGTGCCAGCAGTTATTCACGGGACAGGGGATTAGCTAACTATGGCTACACCTTC. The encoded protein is CASSYSRDRGLANYGYTF.

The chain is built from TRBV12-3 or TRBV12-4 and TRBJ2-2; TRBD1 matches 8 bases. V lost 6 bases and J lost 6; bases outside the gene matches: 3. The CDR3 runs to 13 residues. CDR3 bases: TGTGCCAGCAGGCCGGACAGGGCCGGGGAGCTGTTTTTT. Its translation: CASRPDRAGELFF.

CDR3 bases: TGCAGTGCTAGAGGACTAGCGGGAGCCCCCAGCCAAGAGACCCAGTACTTC. It translates to CSARGLAGAPSQETQYF. V is TRBV20-1 and J is TRBJ2-5; 12 bases are shared with TRBD2. The CDR3 is 17 residues long. After removal of 1 base from V and 1 base from J, the junction contained 7 bases not matched to a gene. CDR1 is DFQATT, CDR2 SNEGSKA, per germline (reference sequence).

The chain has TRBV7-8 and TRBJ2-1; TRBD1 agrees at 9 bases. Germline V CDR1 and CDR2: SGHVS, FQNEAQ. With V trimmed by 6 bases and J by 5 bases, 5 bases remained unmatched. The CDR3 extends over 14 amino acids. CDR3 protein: CASSGTGMDNEQFF. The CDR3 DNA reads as TGTGCCAGCAGTGGGACAGGGATGGACAATGAGCAGTTCTTC.

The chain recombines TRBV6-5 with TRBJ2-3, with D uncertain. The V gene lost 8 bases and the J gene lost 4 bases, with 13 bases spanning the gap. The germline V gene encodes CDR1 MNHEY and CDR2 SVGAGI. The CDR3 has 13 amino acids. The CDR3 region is CASGPNRADTQYF. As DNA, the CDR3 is TGTGCCAGCGGACCTAATAGGGCAGATACGCAGTATTTT.

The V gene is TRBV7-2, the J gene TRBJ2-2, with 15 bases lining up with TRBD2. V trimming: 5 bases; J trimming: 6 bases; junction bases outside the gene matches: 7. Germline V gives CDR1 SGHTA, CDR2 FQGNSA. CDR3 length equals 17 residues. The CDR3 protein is CASSRPGLAGGAGELFF. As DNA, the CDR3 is TGTGCCAGCAGCAGACCCGGACTAGCGGGAGGGGCCGGGGAGCTGTTTTTT.

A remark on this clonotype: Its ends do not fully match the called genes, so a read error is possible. This CDR3 reads CASSQPGTNTGAFF. The DNA of the CDR3 is TGTGCCAGCAGCCAACCGGGAACTAACACTGGAGCTTTCTTT. The chain links TRBV4-2 to TRBJ1-1; D gene unclear. Germline CDR1 and CDR2: LGHNA and YNFKEQ. The length of the CDR3 is 14 residues.

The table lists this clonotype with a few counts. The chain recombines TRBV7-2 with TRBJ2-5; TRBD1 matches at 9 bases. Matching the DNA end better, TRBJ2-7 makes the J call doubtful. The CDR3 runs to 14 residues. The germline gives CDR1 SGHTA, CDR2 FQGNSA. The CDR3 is CASSSGQGKDEQYF. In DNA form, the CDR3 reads TGTGCCAGCAGCTCGGGACAGGGCAAGGACGAGCAGTACTTC.

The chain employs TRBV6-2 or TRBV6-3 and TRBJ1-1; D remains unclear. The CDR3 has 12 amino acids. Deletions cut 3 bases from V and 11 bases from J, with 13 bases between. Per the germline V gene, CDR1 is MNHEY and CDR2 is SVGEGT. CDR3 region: CASSYTTVLAFF. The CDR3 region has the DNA TGTGCCAGCAGTTATACGACCGTCCTGGCTTTCTTT.